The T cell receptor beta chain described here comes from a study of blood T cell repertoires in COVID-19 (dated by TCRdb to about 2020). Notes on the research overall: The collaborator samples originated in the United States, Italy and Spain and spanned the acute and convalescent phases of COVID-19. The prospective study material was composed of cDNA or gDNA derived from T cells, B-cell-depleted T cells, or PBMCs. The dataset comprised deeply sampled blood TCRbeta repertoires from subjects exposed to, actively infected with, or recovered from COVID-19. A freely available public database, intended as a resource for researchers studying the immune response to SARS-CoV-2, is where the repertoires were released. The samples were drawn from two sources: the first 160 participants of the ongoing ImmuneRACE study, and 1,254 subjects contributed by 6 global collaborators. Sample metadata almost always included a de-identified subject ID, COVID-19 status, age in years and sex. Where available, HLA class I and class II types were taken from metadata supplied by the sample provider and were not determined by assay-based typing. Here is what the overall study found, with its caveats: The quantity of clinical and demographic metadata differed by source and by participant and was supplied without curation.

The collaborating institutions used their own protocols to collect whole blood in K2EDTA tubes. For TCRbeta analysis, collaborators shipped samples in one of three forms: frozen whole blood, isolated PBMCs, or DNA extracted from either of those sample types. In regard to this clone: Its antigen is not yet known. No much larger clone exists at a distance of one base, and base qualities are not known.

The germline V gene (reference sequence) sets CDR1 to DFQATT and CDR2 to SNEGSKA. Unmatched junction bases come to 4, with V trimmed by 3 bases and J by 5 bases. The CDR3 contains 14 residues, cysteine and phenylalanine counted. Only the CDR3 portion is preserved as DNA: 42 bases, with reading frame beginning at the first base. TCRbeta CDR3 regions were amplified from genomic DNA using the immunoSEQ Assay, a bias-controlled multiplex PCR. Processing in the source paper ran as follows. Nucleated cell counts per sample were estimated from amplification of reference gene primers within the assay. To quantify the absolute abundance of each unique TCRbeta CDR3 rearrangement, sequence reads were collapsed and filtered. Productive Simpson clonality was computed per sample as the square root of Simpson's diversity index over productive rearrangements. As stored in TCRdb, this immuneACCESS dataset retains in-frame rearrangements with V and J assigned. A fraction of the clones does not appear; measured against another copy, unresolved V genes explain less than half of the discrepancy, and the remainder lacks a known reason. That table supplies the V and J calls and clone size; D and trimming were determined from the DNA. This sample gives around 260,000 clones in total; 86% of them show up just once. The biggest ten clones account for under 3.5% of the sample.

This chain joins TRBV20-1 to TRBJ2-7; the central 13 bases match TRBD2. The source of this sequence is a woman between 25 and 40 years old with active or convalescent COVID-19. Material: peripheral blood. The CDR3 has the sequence CSASRTSGGHEQYF. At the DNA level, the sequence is TGCAGTGCTAGTAGGACTAGCGGGGGCCACGAGCAGTACTTC.